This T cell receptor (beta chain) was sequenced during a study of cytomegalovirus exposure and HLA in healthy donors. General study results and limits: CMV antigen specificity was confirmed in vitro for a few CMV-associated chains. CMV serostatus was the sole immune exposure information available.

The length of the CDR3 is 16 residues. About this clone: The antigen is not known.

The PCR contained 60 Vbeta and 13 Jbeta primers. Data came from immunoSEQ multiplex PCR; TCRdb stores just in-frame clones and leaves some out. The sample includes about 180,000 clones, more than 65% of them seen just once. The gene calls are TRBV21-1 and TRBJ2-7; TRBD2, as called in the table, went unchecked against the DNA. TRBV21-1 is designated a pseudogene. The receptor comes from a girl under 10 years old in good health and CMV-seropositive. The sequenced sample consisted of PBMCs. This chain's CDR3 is CASSKVWQLERYEQYF. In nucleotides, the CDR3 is TGTGCCAGCAGCAAAGTGTGGCAGCTGGAGCGCTACGAGCAGTACTTC.